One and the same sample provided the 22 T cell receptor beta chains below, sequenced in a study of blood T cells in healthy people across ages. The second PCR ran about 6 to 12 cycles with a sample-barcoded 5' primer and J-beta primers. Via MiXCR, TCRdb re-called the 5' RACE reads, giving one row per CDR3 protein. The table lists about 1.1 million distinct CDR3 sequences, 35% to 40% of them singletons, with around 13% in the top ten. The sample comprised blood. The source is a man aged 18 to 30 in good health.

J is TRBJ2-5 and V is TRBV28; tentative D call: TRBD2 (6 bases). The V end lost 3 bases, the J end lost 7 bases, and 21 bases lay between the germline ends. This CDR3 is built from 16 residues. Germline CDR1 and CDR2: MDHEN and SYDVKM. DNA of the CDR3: TGTGCCAGCAGTTTTGCGGGGAGCTCTCCCGCGGGGACCCAGTACTTC. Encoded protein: CASSFAGSSPAGTQYF. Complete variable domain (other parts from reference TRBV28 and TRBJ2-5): DVKVTQSSRYLVKRTGEKVFLECVQDMDHENMFWYRQDPGLGLRLIYFSYDVKMKEKGDIPEGYSVSREKKERFSLILESASTNQTSMYLCASSFAGSSPAGTQYFGPGTRLLVL.

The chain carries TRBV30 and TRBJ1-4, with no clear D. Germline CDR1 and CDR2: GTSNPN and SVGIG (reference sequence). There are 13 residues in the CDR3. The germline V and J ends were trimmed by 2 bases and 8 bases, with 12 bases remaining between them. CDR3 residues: CAWSIRFGEKLFF. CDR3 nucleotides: TGTGCCTGGAGTATACGATTCGGCGAAAAACTGTTTTTT.

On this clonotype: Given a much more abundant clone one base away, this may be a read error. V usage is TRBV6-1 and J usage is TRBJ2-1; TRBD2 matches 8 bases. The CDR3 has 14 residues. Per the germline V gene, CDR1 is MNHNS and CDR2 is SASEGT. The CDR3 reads CVGLRGGSNNEQFF. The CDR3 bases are TGTGTCGGGCTTCGGGGGGGTTCTAACAATGAGCAGTTCTTC.

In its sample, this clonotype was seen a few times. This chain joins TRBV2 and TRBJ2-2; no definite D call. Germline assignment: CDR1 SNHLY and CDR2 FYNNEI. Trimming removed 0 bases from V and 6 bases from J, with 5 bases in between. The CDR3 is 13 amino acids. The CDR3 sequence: CASSEARPGELFF. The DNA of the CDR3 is TGTGCCAGCAGTGAAGCTAGGCCCGGGGAGCTGTTTTTT.

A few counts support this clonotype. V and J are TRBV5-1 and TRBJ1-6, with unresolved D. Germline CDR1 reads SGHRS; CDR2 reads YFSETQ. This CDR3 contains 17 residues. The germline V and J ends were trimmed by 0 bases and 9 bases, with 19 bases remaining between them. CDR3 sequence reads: CASSLGASRDIISPLHF. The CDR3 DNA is TGCGCCAGCAGCTTGGGGGCTAGCCGGGATATTATTTCACCCCTCCACTTT. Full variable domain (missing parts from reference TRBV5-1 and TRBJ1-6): KAGVTQTPRYLIKTRGQQVTLSCSPISGHRSVSWYQQTPGQGLQFLFEYFSETQRNKGNFPGRFSGRQFSNSRSEMNVSTLELGDSALYLCASSLGASRDIISPLHFGNGTRLTVT.

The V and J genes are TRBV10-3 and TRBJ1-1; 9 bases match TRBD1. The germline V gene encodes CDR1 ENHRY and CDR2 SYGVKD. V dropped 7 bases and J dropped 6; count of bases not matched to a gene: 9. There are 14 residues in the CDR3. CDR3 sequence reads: CAITWDRVYSEAFF. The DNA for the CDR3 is TGTGCCATCACTTGGGACAGGGTTTACTCTGAAGCTTTCTTT.

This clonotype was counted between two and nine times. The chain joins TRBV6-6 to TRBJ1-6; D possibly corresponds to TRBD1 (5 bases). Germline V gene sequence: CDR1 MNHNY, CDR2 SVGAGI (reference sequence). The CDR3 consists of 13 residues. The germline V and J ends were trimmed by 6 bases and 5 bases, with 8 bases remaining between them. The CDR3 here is CASREGNNSPLHF. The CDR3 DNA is TGTGCCAGCAGGGAGGGGAATAATTCACCCCTCCACTTT.

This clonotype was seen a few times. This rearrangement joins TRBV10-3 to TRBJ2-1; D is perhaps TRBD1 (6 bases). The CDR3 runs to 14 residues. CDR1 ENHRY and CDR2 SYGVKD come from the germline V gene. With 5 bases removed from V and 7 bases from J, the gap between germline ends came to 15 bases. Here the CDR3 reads CAISFRGLRNEQFF. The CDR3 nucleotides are TGTGCCATCAGTTTTAGGGGGTTAAGGAATGAGCAGTTCTTC.

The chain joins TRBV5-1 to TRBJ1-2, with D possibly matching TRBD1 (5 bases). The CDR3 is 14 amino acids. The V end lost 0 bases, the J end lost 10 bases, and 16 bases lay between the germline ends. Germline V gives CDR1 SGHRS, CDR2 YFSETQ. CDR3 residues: CASSLGGPTPDYTF. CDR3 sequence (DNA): TGCGCCAGCAGCTTGGGGGGACCGACTCCGGACTACACCTTC.

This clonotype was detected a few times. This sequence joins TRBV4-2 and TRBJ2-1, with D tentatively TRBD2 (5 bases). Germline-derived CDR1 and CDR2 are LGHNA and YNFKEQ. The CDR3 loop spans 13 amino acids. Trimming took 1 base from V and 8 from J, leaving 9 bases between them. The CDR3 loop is CASSQVAGDEQFF. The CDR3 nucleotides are TGTGCCAGCAGCCAAGTGGCCGGGGATGAGCAGTTCTTC.

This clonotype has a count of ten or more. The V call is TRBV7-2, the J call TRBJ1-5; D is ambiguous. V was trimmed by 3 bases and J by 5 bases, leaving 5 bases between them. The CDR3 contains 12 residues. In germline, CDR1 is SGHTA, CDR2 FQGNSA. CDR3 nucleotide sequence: TGTGCCAGCAGCTTCTCGGATCAGCCCCAGCATTTT. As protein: CASSFSDQPQHF.

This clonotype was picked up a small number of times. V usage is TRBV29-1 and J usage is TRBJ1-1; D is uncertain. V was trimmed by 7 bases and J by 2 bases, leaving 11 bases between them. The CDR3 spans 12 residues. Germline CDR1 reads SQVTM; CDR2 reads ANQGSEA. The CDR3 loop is CSARQINTEAFF. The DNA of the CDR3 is TGCAGCGCTCGGCAGATTAACACTGAAGCTTTCTTT. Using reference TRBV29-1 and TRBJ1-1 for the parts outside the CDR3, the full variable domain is SAVISQKPSRDICQRGTSLTIQCQVDSQVTMMFWYRQQPGQSLTLIATANQGSEATYESGFVIDKFPISRPNLTFSTLTVSNMSPEDSSIYLCSARQINTEAFFGQGTRLTVV.

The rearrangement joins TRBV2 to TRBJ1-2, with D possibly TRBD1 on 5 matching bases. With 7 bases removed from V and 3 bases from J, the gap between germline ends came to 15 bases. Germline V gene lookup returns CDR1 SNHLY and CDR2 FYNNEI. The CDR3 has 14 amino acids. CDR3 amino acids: CASKTGKGDYGYTF. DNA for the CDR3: TGTGCCAGCAAAACAGGAAAGGGAGACTATGGCTACACCTTC.

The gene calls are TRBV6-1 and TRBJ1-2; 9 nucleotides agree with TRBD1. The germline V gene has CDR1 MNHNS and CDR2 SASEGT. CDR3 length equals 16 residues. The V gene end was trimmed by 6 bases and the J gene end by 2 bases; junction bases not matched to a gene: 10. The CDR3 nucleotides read TGTGCCAGCAGGCCCCCCCCACAGGGGGCCAACTATGGCTACACCTTC. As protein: CASRPPPQGANYGYTF.

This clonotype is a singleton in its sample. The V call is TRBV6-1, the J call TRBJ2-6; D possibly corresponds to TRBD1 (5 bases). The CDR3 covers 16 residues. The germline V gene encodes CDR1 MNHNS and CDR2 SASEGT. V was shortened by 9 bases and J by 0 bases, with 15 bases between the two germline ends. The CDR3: CASQGPSRSGANVLTF. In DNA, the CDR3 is TGTGCCAGTCAGGGTCCCTCACGCTCTGGGGCCAACGTCCTGACTTTC.

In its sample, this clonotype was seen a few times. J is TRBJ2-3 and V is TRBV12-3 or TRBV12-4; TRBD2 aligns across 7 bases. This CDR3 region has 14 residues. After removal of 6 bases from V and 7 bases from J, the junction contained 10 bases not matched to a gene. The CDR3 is CASSSSGGRYTQYF. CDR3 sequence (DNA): TGTGCCAGCAGCTCATCGGGGGGTCGGTATACGCAGTATTTT.

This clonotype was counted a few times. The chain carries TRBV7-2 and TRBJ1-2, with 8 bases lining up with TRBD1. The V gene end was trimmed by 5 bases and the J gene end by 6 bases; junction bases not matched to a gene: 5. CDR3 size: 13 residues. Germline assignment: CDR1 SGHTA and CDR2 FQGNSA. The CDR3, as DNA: TGTGCCAGCAGCAACGGACAGGGAGATGGCTACACCTTC. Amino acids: CASSNGQGDGYTF.

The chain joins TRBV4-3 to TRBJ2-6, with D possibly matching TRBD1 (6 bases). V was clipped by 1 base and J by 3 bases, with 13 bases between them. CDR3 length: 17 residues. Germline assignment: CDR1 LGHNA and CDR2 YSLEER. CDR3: CASSQATGYGGANVLTF. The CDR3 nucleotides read TGCGCCAGCAGCCAAGCGACAGGATATGGTGGGGCCAACGTCCTGACTTTC.

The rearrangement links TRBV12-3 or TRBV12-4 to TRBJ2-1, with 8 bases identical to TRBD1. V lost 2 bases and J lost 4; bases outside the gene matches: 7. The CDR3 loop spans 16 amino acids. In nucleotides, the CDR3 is TGTGCCAGCAGTTTATCTTTATGGGACAGGTACAATGAGCAGTTCTTC. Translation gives CASSLSLWDRYNEQFF.

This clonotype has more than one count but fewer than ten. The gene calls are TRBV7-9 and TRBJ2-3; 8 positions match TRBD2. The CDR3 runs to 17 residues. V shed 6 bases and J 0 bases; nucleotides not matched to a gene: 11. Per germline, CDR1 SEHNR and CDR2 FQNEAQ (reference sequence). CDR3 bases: TGTGCCAGCAGAGGAAGCGGGGGACCTCCTAGCACAGATACGCAGTATTTT. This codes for CASRGSGGPPSTDTQYF.

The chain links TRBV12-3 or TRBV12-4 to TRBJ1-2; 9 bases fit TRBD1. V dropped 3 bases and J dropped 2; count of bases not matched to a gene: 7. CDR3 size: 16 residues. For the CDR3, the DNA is TGTGCCAGCAGTTTTCTGAGGACAGGGGACAACTATGGCTACACCTTC. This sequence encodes CASSFLRTGDNYGYTF.

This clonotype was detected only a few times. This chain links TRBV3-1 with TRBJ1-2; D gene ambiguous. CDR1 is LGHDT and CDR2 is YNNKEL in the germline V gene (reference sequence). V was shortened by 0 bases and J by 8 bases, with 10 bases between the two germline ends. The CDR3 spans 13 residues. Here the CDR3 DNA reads TGTGCCAGCAGCCAAGATAGGGTGCGGGGCTACACCTTC. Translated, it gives CASSQDRVRGYTF.